Below are 27 T cell receptor beta chains sequenced from a single sample in a study of regulatory T cells in long-lasting Graves disease. Time point indicated: newly diagnosed GD, antithyroid drugs for less than 3 months. There was RNA extracted from PBMCs, and the TCR library was made from it. The authors built TCR beta libraries using iRepertoire HTBI primers and Arm-PCR of CDR3 regions. TCRdb re-called the multiplex PCR reads with MiXCR, one entry per CDR3 protein. This sample carries about 360,000 distinct CDR3 sequences, about 17% of them seen once, and the ten largest clones take just over 20%. These data were also reused for a study on T cells in Graves' hyperthyroidism and ophthalmopathy.

Sequencing was performed on peripheral blood mononuclear cells (PBMCs), taken at new diagnosis, from a patient treated with antithyroid drugs. These receptors were collected from a woman aged 18-30 years with Graves disease.

This clonotype was counted at least ten times. This rearrangement joins TRBV30 to TRBJ1-1, with no clear D. V was cut by 1 base and J by 6 bases, with 6 bases left in between. The CDR3 consists of 11 residues. Germline V gives CDR1 GTSNPN, CDR2 SVGIG (reference sequence). The CDR3 reads CAWSESAEAFF. CDR3 bases: TGTGCCTGGAGTGAGAGTGCTGAAGCTTTCTTT. The full variable domain, in which reference TRBV30 and TRBJ1-1 provide the parts outside the CDR3, is SQTIHQWPATLVQPVGSPLSLECTVEGTSNPNLYWYRQAAGRGLQLLFYSVGIGQISSEVPQNLSASRPQDRQFILSSKKLLLSDSGFYLCAWSESAEAFFGQGTRLTVV.

This chain uses TRBV5-5 with TRBJ1-6; D unresolved. From germline, CDR1 is SGHKS and CDR2 YYEKEE (reference sequence). The CDR3 has 15 residues. V gave up 3 bases and J gave up 0 bases, with 7 bases separating them. This CDR3 reads CASSWEGSYNSPLHF. The CDR3 nucleotides are TGTGCCAGCAGCTGGGAGGGCTCCTATAATTCACCCCTCCACTTT. The full variable domain, completed using reference TRBV5-5 and TRBJ1-6, is DAGVTQSPTHLIKTRGQQVTLRCSPISGHKSVSWYQQVLGQGPQFIFQYYEKEERGRGNFPDRFSARQFPNYSSELNVNALLLGDSALYLCASSWEGSYNSPLHFGNGTRLTVT.

This clonotype was counted ten times or more. The chain recombines TRBV18 with TRBJ2-7; D gene unclear. The V gene lost 3 bases and the J gene lost 0 bases, with 9 bases spanning the gap. The length of the CDR3 is 14 residues. Germline V lookup: CDR1 KGHSH, CDR2 LQKENI. Here the CDR3 reads CASSPAQHSYEQYF. CDR3 nucleotides: TGTGCCAGCTCACCCGCCCAACACTCCTACGAGCAGTACTTC.

This clonotype showed up many times. This chain joins TRBV28 and TRBJ2-5, with 10 nucleotides matching TRBD2. Germline V gene sequence: CDR1 MDHEN, CDR2 SYDVKM. The trim removed 10 bases at V and 2 bases at J, leaving 4 bases unmatched. The CDR3 covers 13 residues. The CDR3 sequence is CATIAGGQETQYF. CDR3 nucleotide sequence: TGTGCCACCATAGCGGGGGGACAAGAGACCCAGTACTTC.

This clonotype was detected ten times or more. The chain employs TRBV5-1 and TRBJ2-7; D perhaps matches TRBD1 (6 bases). This CDR3 contains 13 residues. In germline, CDR1 is SGHRS, CDR2 YFSETQ. Trimming left V 5 bases short and J 0 bases short, with 9 bases between. CDR3 region: CASRPGVSYEQYF. The CDR3 DNA is TGCGCCAGCAGACCAGGGGTCTCCTACGAGCAGTACTTC.

The chain carries TRBV18 and TRBJ1-3; D is ambiguous. V lost 4 bases and J 2 bases, leaving 15 bases between the germline ends. Germline CDR1 KGHSH, CDR2 LQKENI. This CDR3 has 16 amino acids. The CDR3 nucleotides read TGTGCCAGCTCACGGCCAGGTACCCAGGCTGGAAACACCATATATTTT. Translating gives CASSRPGTQAGNTIYF.

Many counts were recorded for this clonotype. Written as DNA, the CDR3 is TGCAGTGCTCGGGACAGCGTCCAAGAGACCCAGTACTTC. Residues: CSARDSVQETQYF. The chain recombines TRBV20-1 with TRBJ2-5; 7 bases fit TRBD1. Germline lookup yields CDR1 DFQATT and CDR2 SNEGSKA (reference sequence). Trimming removed 5 bases from V and 1 base from J; junction bases left unmatched: 4. The CDR3 length is 13 residues.

This clonotype was detected ten times or more. This chain links TRBV11-2 with TRBJ2-1; D may be TRBD1 (6 bases). The CDR3 runs 12 residues. V shed 7 bases and J shed 8 bases, with 12 bases lying between them. CDR1 and CDR2 (germline): SGHAT, FQNNGV. This CDR3 is CASTHRVHEQFF. CDR3 DNA: TGTGCCAGCACCCACAGGGTCCATGAGCAGTTCTTC.

The chain couples TRBV3-1 to TRBJ1-5; TRBD1 matches at 8 bases. The CDR3 has 16 residues. Per the germline V gene, CDR1 is LGHDT and CDR2 is YNNKEL (reference sequence). Trimming took 1 base from V and 5 from J; bases not matched to a gene: 7. For the CDR3, the DNA is TGTGCCAGCAGCCAAGCACAGGGGGGGGCGCATCAGCCCCAGCATTTT. As protein: CASSQAQGGAHQPQHF.

About this clonotype itself: Just one base apart from a much larger clone, this may be a read error. This sequence joins TRBV27 and TRBJ2-3; D possibly matches TRBD1 or TRBD2 (5 bases each). Germline V gives CDR1 MNHEY, CDR2 SMNVEV (reference sequence). The CDR3 has 14 residues. In DNA, the CDR3 is TGTGCCAGCTCAGGGAACCCTAGCATAGATACGCAGTATTTT. Translated, it gives CASSGNPSIDTQYF.

This clonotype has ten or more counts. V and J are TRBV6-1 and TRBJ2-7; D might be TRBD1 or TRBD2, each matching 5 bases. Deletions cut 8 bases from V and 4 bases from J, with 15 bases between. The CDR3 is made up of 13 amino acids. The germline CDR1 and CDR2 sequences are MNHNS and SASEGT. The CDR3 spells CASQLSGGYEQYF. Written as DNA, the CDR3 is TGTGCCAGCCAACTCTCTGGGGGATACGAGCAGTACTTC.

The chain employs TRBV3-1 and TRBJ1-1; TRBD1 matches 8 bases. The junction had 2 bases not matched to a gene; V was cut back by 3 bases and J by 5 bases. The CDR3 sequence is 13 residues long. Germline-derived CDR1 and CDR2 are LGHDT and YNNKEL (reference sequence). This CDR3 reads CASSHRDRTEAFF. CDR3 nucleotides: TGTGCCAGCAGCCACCGGGACAGGACTGAAGCTTTCTTT. Complete variable domain (other parts from reference TRBV3-1 and TRBJ1-1): DTAVSQTPKYLVTQMGNDKSIKCEQNLGHDTMYWYKQDSKKFLKIMFSYNNKELIINETVPNRFSPKSPDKAHLNLHINSLELGDSAVYFCASSHRDRTEAFFGQGTRLTVV.

As to this clonotype: Given a far larger clone just one base away, this is likely a sequencing read error. The chain couples TRBV12-3 or TRBV12-4 to TRBJ2-1; 9 bases line up with TRBD1. The CDR3 consists of 13 residues. V lost 5 bases and J lost 10; bases outside the gene matches: 6. The CDR3 DNA follows: TGTGCCAGCAGTCGGGACAGGGTGGGGGAGCAGTTCTTC. This sequence encodes CASSRDRVGEQFF.

There are many counts of this clonotype. This sequence joins TRBV3-1 and TRBJ2-1; 14 nucleotides match TRBD2. Trimming cost V 1 base and J 4 bases; bases outside gene matches: 6. In germline, CDR1 is LGHDT, CDR2 YNNKEL (reference sequence). The CDR3 length is 18 residues. The CDR3 loop reads CASSQGSGTSGSYNEQFF. DNA of the CDR3: TGTGCCAGCAGCCAAGGTTCCGGGACTAGCGGGAGTTACAATGAGCAGTTCTTC.

This clonotype was seen at least ten times. The chain uses TRBV11-2 and TRBJ2-3, with TRBD2 matching 9 bases. J gave up 2 bases and V 4 bases, and 7 bases lay outside the gene matches. Per the germline V gene, CDR1 is SGHAT and CDR2 is FQNNGV. CDR3 length: 16 amino acids. This CDR3 reads CASSYRLAELTDTQYF. In nucleotides, the CDR3 is TGTGCCAGCAGCTACCGACTAGCGGAACTCACAGATACGCAGTATTTT.

CDR3 residues: CSASDYEQYF. For the CDR3, the DNA is TGCAGTGCTAGCGACTATGAGCAGTACTTC. The rearrangement links TRBV20-1 to TRBJ2-7, with D perhaps TRBD2 (5 bases). With 3 bases removed from V and 7 bases from J, the gap between germline ends came to 7 bases. This CDR3 region has 10 residues. CDR1 is DFQATT and CDR2 is SNEGSKA in the germline V gene (reference sequence).

This clonotype was observed a handful of times. The CDR3 DNA follows: TGTGCCAGCAGCGTAGGGGGTGTGAATTCACCCCTCCACTTT. Its translation is CASSVGGVNSPLHF. The chain is built from TRBV9 and TRBJ1-6; D uncertain. This CDR3 spans 14 amino acids. Germline-derived CDR1 and CDR2 are SGDLS and YYNGEE. Trimming pared 0 bases from V and 7 bases from J, leaving 8 bases between.

This clonotype was observed many times. This chain joins TRBV29-1 and TRBJ2-1; D call uncertain. CDR1 is SQVTM and CDR2 is ANQGSEA in the germline V gene. The CDR3 sequence is 14 residues long. The germline V and J ends were trimmed by 6 bases and 6 bases, with 18 bases remaining between them. The CDR3 sequence is CSVWAWRYGNEQFF. CDR3 coding DNA: TGCAGCGTCTGGGCGTGGCGATACGGCAATGAGCAGTTCTTC.

The rearrangement links TRBV12-3 or TRBV12-4 to TRBJ2-7; TRBD2 matches at 13 bases. CDR3 length: 19 amino acids. V gave up 5 bases and J gave up 7 bases; unmatched junction bases: 20. In DNA form, the CDR3 reads TGTGCCAGCAGTCCCGACCGTATGAGACTAGCGGGAGGTGCTGATGAGCAGTACTTC. The encoded protein is CASSPDRMRLAGGADEQYF.

This clonotype has ten or more counts. The junction shows a germline mismatch at one end, possibly a read error. The chain has TRBV2 and TRBJ2-1; perhaps TRBD2 as D (5 bases). This CDR3 is built from 11 residues. Germline CDR1 SNHLY, CDR2 FYNNEI. CDR3 in amino acids: CASSRAWEPFF. The CDR3 DNA is TGTGCCAGCAGTCGGGCGTGGGAGCCGTTCTTC.

The chain carries TRBV6-1 and TRBJ1-3; weak D call: TRBD1 (5 bases). Germline V gene data show CDR1 as MNHNS and CDR2 as SASEGT. The CDR3 contains 13 residues. Trimming took off 6 bases at V and 3 bases at J, with 9 bases between the two ends. DNA of the CDR3: TGTGCCAGCAGGCGAGGGGTTGGAAACACCATATATTTT. This sequence encodes CASRRGVGNTIYF.

This clonotype was detected many times. This chain connects TRBV12-3 or TRBV12-4 to TRBJ2-1; 10 nucleotides align to TRBD2. J gave up 11 bases and V 6 bases, and 13 bases lay outside the gene matches. The length of the CDR3 is 15 residues. The CDR3 DNA reads TGTGCCAGCAGCTATATACTAGCGGGGAACCGAAAGCAGTTCTTC. This encodes CASSYILAGNRKQFF.

This clonotype appeared a few times. V and J are TRBV9 and TRBJ2-7, with D perhaps matching TRBD2 (6 bases). The CDR3 runs 15 residues. The V end was cut by 1 base, the J end by 0 bases, with 11 bases between. Germline V gives CDR1 SGDLS, CDR2 YYNGEE. The CDR3 reads CASSVRSGSSYEQYF. The CDR3 nucleotides are TGTGCCAGCAGCGTAAGGTCCGGGAGCTCCTACGAGCAGTACTTC.

The chain links TRBV19 to TRBJ2-1; 13 bases line up with TRBD2. V lost 5 bases, J lost 0 bases, and 4 bases stayed unmatched. The germline V gene encodes CDR1 LNHDA and CDR2 SQIVND (reference sequence). CDR3 length: 17 residues. The CDR3 DNA is TGTGCCAGTAGTCCGCGACTAGCGGGAGGCTCCTACAATGAGCAGTTCTTC. Encoded protein: CASSPRLAGGSYNEQFF. Supplemented by reference TRBV19 and TRBJ2-1, the full variable domain reads DGGITQSPKYLFRKEGQNVTLSCEQNLNHDAMYWYRQDPGQGLRLIYYSQIVNDFQKGDIAEGYSVSREKKESFPLTVTSAQKNPTAFYLCASSPRLAGGSYNEQFFGPGTRLTVL.

Notes on this clonotype: One base separates it from a far larger clone, so it is likely a read error. The gene calls are TRBV7-9 and TRBJ2-1, with TRBD2 matching 13 bases. Germline V gene lookup returns CDR1 SEHNR and CDR2 FQNEAQ (reference sequence). This CDR3 comprises 19 residues. CDR3 DNA: TGTGCCAGCAGCAGGATGGAACTAGCGGGAGGGGGCTCCTACAATGAGCGGTTCTTC. The encoded protein is CASSRMELAGGGSYNERFF.

The table lists this clonotype with many counts. This chain links TRBV30 with TRBJ2-5, with TRBD2 as a possible D gene (5 bases). The CDR3 is 15 residues long. Germline CDR1 GTSNPN, CDR2 SVGIG (reference sequence). Trimming took 2 bases from V and 3 from J, leaving 16 bases between them. DNA of the CDR3: TGTGCCTGGAGTCCGGGGTCGAGGTTTAAAGAGACCCAGTACTTC. Amino acids: CAWSPGSRFKETQYF. Using reference TRBV30 and TRBJ2-5 for the parts outside the CDR3, the full variable domain is SQTIHQWPATLVQPVGSPLSLECTVEGTSNPNLYWYRQAAGRGLQLLFYSVGIGQISSEVPQNLSASRPQDRQFILSSKKLLLSDSGFYLCAWSPGSRFKETQYFGPGTRLLVL.

The J gene is TRBJ2-4, the V gene TRBV10-3, with TRBD2 matching 15 bases. V dropped 4 bases and J dropped 9; count of bases not matched to a gene: 4. Germline lookup yields CDR1 ENHRY and CDR2 SYGVKD. CDR3 length: 15 amino acids. Written as DNA, the CDR3 is TGTGCCATCAGTGGGACTAGCGGGGGGGAAACCATTCAGTACTTC. Translating it yields CAISGTSGGETIQYF.